This T cell receptor beta chain was identified during a study of blood T cell repertoires in COVID-19. Study information: Acute-phase and convalescent COVID-19 samples originated in the United States, Italy and Spain.

The CDR3 totals 12 residues. Trimming shortened V by 2 bases and J by 8 bases, and 10 bases separated the two germline ends. Germline loops: CDR1 SGHRS, CDR2 YFSETQ. Libraries were prepared by immunoSEQ multiplex PCR; TCRdb keeps only in-frame clonotypes and omits some of them. The sample records around 300,000 clones, approximately 85% being singletons. This clonotype was obtained from a woman between 65 and 79 years old with acute or convalescent COVID-19. The source material was peripheral blood. This chain connects TRBV5-1 to TRBJ1-2; D ambiguous. The CDR3 DNA reads TGCGCCAGCAGCTTTGATACGCGGGGCTACACCTTC. Its protein product is CASSFDTRGYTF.